The TCR beta chain described here comes from a study of T-cell reconstitution after alpha-beta-depleted transplantation in children. Unique molecular identifiers were incorporated into the prepared TCRbeta library. TCRdb used MiXCR to reprocess the PCR reads, holding one entry per CDR3 protein. This table has around 600,000 distinct CDR3 sequences, 16% appearing once. This clonotype was seen at least ten times. The origin of this receptor is a human donor who donated a stem cell graft to a child with acute myeloid leukemia. The sample in question was PBMCs from the stem cell graft donor, obtained from the stem cell graft.

The CDR3 DNA reads as TGCAGTGCTAAGGGGCAAGGCAATCAGCCCCAGCATTTT. It codes for CSAKGQGNQPQHF. The chain recombines TRBV20-1 with TRBJ1-5; perhaps TRBD1 as D (5 bases). Trimming removed 4 bases at V and 2 bases at J, with 9 bases between. The CDR3 is 13 residues long. Germline loops: CDR1 DFQATT, CDR2 SNEGSKA (reference sequence).